This T cell receptor beta chain was documented in a study of cytotoxic CD8 clonotypes in ibrutinib-treated CLL. Background on the study: Researchers reported ten to eleven relapsed/refractory and approximately 15 treatment-naive patients, roughly 17 of them IGHV unmutated.

Looked up from germline, CDR1 is MNHNS and CDR2 is SASEGT. The junction had 1 base not matched to a gene; V was cut back by 1 base and J by 9 bases. There are 15 residues in the CDR3. TCRdb's table, derived via immunoSEQ multiplex PCR, lists solely in-frame clones and lacks some. Of approximately 45,000 clones detected, under 80% appear once; the ten largest clones hold roughly a fifth. General study results and limits: Baseline clonality exceeded age-matched healthy donors and tracked circulating CD8+ T-cell counts.

Regarding this clone: The antigen remains unidentified.

The material was PBMCs, obtained after 24 months of ibrutinib treatment. The sequence was obtained from a human donor with chronic lymphocytic leukemia. The rearrangement joins TRBV6-1 to TRBJ1-6, with 12 positions matching TRBD1. In DNA, the CDR3 is TGTGCCAGCAGTGAAGGGGGACAGGGGGCTTCACCCCTCCACTTT. It translates to CASSEGGQGASPLHF.